The 10 T cell receptor beta chains below come from one sample, sequenced in a study of cytomegalovirus exposure and HLA in healthy donors (TCRdb year 2017). The library was generated by the immunoSEQ multiplex PCR assay. For the multiplex PCR, a mixture combining 60 forward primers for TCR Vbeta segments and 13 reverse primers for TCR Jbeta segments was used. The table comes from immuneACCESS by way of TCRdb, which keeps in-frame sequences with V and J called. Part of the clones is missing from these tables; in studies checked, under half for an unresolved V gene and the rest for unknown reasons. The sample table shows 73,000 or so clones, and approximately 80% are seen once. 5% to 8.5% of the sample lies in the top ten. The sample comprised PBMCs. These receptors all stem from a human donor in good health.

This clone was seen a single time. The genes are TRBV19 and TRBJ1-5; D gene ambiguous. In germline, CDR1 is LNHDA, CDR2 SQIVND (reference sequence). Trimming removed 3 bases from V and 5 bases from J, with 14 bases in between. This CDR3 region has 15 residues. CDR3 DNA sequence: TGTGCCAGTAGTATTTCGGGGAACGGCGATCAGCCCCAGCATTTT. Amino acids: CASSISGNGDQPQHF.

The rearrangement joins TRBV30 to TRBJ1-4; 10 bases map to TRBD1. Germline V gene sequence: CDR1 GTSNPN, CDR2 SVGIG (reference sequence). The V segment lost 2 bases and the J segment 9 bases; nucleotides outside the gene matches: 9. This CDR3 is 15 amino acids long. The CDR3 bases are TGTGCCTGGAGTAGCGGGGACAGGGGAGGCCAAAAACTGTTTTTT. As protein: CAWSSGDRGGQKLFF.

This clone was seen only a few times. This chain links TRBV7-2 with TRBJ2-5, with D possibly matching TRBD1 (5 bases). Trimming left V 5 bases short and J 5 bases short, with 12 bases between. The germline gives CDR1 SGHTA, CDR2 FQGNSA. This CDR3 has 13 residues. DNA for the CDR3: TGTGCCAGCAGCGTCAGGGCTCGGGAGACCCAGTACTTC. Translation: CASSVRARETQYF.

CDR3 bases: TGTGCCAGTAGTTATTTCGGGGAGCTGTTTTTT. As protein: CASSYFGELFF. The chain links TRBV19 to TRBJ2-2; D is unclear. Trimming stripped 5 bases from V and 7 bases from J, with 5 bases between. Germline CDR1 LNHDA, CDR2 SQIVND (reference sequence). This CDR3 spans 11 amino acids.

This chain links TRBV9 with TRBJ2-7, with D possibly matching TRBD1 (7 bases). The V end was cut by 4 bases, the J end by 2 bases, with 13 bases between. The CDR3 is 14 amino acids. Germline CDR1 SGDLS, CDR2 YYNGEE. The CDR3 spells CASSWRDRAYEQYF. The CDR3 region has the DNA TGTGCCAGCAGCTGGCGGGACAGAGCCTACGAGCAGTACTTC.

The J gene is TRBJ1-5, the V gene TRBV29-1; 10 nucleotides line up with TRBD1. J gave up 4 bases and V 4 bases, and 4 bases lay outside the gene matches. This CDR3 is 14 amino acids long. Looked up from germline, CDR1 is SQVTM and CDR2 is ANQGSEA. DNA of the CDR3: TGCAGCGTTGGACAGGGGGCCGGTAATCAGCCCCAGCATTTT. It codes for CSVGQGAGNQPQHF.

This chain joins TRBV7-3 and TRBJ2-2; 9 nucleotides align to TRBD1. V lost 5 bases and J lost 3; bases outside the gene matches: 4. The CDR3 loop spans 15 amino acids. CDR1 is SGHTA, CDR2 FQGTGA, per germline. The CDR3 here is CASSPTGGDTGELFF. CDR3 coding DNA: TGTGCCAGCAGCCCTACAGGGGGCGACACCGGGGAGCTGTTTTTT.

This clone was counted only a few times. V usage is TRBV18 and J usage is TRBJ2-7; 9 nucleotides align to TRBD2. V was clipped by 6 bases and J by 2 bases; unmatched bases: 5. Germline lookup yields CDR1 KGHSH and CDR2 LQKENI. This CDR3 region has 14 residues. The CDR3 nucleotides are TGTGCCAGCTCGGTCGGCGGGGGGGCCTACGAGCAGTACTTC. It is translated as CASSVGGGAYEQYF.

Remarks on this clone: The junction does not match germline at one end; this may be a read error. The chain combines TRBV4-3 with TRBJ1-2; 8 bases align to TRBD1. Germline V gives CDR1 LGHNA, CDR2 YSLEER. The CDR3 spans 14 residues. The CDR3 bases are TGCGCCAGCAGCCAAGATTCCCTCCCCGGGACAGGACACTTC. Its protein is CASSQDSLPGTGHF.

This clone showed up just a few times. This chain links TRBV6-6 with TRBJ2-7, with D possibly TRBD1 on 6 matching bases. Germline V gene lookup returns CDR1 MNHNY and CDR2 SVGAGI (reference sequence). Trimming pared 4 bases from V and 3 bases from J, leaving 19 bases between. The CDR3 totals 16 residues. The CDR3 region is CASSSRSSGTYYEQYF. In nucleotides, the CDR3 is TGTGCCAGCAGTTCGAGATCCTCCGGGACATACTACGAGCAGTACTTC.